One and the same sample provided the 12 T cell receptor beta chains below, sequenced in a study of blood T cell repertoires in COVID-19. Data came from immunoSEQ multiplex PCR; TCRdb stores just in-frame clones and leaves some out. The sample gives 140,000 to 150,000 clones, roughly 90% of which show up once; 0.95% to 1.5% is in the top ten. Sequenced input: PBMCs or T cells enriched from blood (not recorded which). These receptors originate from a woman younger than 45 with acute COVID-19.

The CDR3 reads CASSPAGSNSPLHF. CDR3 sequence (DNA): TGTGCCAGCTCACCCGCGGGGAGTAATTCACCCCTCCACTTT. The rearrangement links TRBV18 to TRBJ1-6; unclear D gene. The CDR3 is 14 residues long. V was trimmed by 3 bases and J by 6 bases, leaving 9 bases between them. Germline V gene sequence: CDR1 KGHSH, CDR2 LQKENI.

CDR3: CASSYGGGAYEQYF. In nucleotides, the CDR3 is TGTGCCAGCAGTTACGGGGGAGGGGCCTACGAGCAGTACTTC. The J gene is TRBJ2-7, the V gene TRBV6-6; 7 nucleotides agree with TRBD2. V gave up 2 bases and J gave up 2 bases; unmatched junction bases: 3. CDR3 size: 14 residues. CDR1 and CDR2 (germline): MNHNY, SVGAGI (reference sequence).

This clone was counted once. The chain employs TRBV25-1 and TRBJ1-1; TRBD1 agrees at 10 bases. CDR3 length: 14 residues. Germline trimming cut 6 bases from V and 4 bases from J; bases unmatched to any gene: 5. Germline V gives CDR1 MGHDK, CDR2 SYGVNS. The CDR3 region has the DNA TGTGCCAGCAGGGACGACAGGGGGCGCACTGAAGCTTTCTTT. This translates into CASRDDRGRTEAFF.

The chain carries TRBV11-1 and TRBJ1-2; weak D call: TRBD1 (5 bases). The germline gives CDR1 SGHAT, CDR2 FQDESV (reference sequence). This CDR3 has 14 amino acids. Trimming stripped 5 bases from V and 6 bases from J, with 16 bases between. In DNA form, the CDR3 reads TGTGCCAGCAGCGAGGCGGGACGGTCTGATGGCTACACCTTC. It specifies CASSEAGRSDGYTF.

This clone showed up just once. CDR3 region: CSVEDTWDRGYEQYF. CDR3 sequence (DNA): TGCAGCGTTGAAGATACCTGGGACAGGGGGTACGAGCAGTACTTC. The rearrangement uses TRBV29-1 and TRBJ2-7, with 11 bases identical to TRBD1. The CDR3 covers 15 residues. Unmatched junction bases numbered 5, after V lost 0 bases and J lost 4 bases. Germline V gene sequence: CDR1 SQVTM, CDR2 ANQGSEA.

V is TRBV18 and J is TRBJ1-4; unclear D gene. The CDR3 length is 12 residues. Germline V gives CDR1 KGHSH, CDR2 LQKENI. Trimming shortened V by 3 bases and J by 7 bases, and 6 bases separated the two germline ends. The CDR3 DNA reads TGTGCCAGCTCACCCCGGGGTGAAAAACTGTTTTTT. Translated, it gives CASSPRGEKLFF.

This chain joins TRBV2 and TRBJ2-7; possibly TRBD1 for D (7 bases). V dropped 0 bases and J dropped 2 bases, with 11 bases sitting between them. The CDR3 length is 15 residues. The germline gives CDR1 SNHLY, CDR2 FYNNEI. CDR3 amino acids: CASSEAGRGAYEQYF. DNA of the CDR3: TGTGCCAGCAGTGAAGCGGGCAGGGGGGCCTACGAGCAGTACTTC.

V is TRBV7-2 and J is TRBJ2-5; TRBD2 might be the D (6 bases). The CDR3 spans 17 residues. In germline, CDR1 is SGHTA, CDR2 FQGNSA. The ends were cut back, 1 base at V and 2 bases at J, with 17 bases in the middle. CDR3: CASSLGPPGSGQETQYF. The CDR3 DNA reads TGTGCCAGCAGCTTAGGGCCCCCAGGTAGCGGACAAGAGACCCAGTACTTC. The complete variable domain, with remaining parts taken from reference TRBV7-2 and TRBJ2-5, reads GAGVSQSPSNKVTEKGKDVELRCDPISGHTALYWYRQSLGQGLEFLIYFQGNSAPDKSGLPSDRFSAERTGGSVSTLTIQRTQQEDSAVYLCASSLGPPGSGQETQYFGPGTRLLVL.

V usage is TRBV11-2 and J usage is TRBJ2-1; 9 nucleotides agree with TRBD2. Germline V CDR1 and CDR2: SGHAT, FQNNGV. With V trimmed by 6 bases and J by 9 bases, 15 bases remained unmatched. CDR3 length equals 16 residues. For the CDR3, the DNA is TGTGCCAGCAGGGTACCCGGGACTAGCTCCCCGGGTGAGCAGTTCTTC. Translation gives CASRVPGTSSPGEQFF.

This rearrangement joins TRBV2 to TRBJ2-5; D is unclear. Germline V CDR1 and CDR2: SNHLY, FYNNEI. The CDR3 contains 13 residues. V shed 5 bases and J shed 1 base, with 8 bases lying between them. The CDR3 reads CASSILLQETQYF. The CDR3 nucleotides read TGTGCCAGCAGTATACTCCTCCAAGAGACCCAGTACTTC.

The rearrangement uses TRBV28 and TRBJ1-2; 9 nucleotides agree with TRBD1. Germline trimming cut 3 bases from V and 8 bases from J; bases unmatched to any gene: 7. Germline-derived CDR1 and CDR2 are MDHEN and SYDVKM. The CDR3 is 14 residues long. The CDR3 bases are TGTGCCAGCAGTTTTACAGGGGGCTCAAGGGGCTACACCTTC. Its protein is CASSFTGGSRGYTF.

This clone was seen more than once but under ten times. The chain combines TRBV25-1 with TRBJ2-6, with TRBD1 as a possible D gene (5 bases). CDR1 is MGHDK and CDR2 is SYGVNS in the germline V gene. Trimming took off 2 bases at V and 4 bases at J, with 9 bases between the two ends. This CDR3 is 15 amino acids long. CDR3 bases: TGTGCCAGCAGTGAAGGCAGGGTCGGGGCCAACGTCCTGACTTTC. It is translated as CASSEGRVGANVLTF.